This entry lists 16 T cell receptor beta chains sequenced from one sample in a study of T cells after yellow fever vaccination. TCRdb processed the 5' RACE reads anew with MiXCR; each CDR3 protein has one entry. The sample consists of 100,000 to 150,000 distinct CDR3 sequences, roughly 8.2% of them appearing once. The sequenced sample was CD8+ T cells sorted from PBMCs, obtained on the day of the yellow fever booster vaccination. Every receptor here comes from a man between 18 and 29 years old who received the YFV17D yellow fever vaccine.

CDR3 coding DNA: TGTGCCAGCAGTGCGCGGGACAGGGAATACTATGGCTACACCTTC. Encoded protein: CASSARDREYYGYTF. J is TRBJ1-2 and V is TRBV12-3 or TRBV12-4; 9 positions agree with TRBD1. This CDR3 comprises 15 residues. Trimming cost V 5 bases and J 3 bases; bases outside gene matches: 7.

The V and J genes are TRBV5-1 and TRBJ2-7; the D gene is possibly TRBD2 (6 bases). This CDR3 contains 15 residues. In germline, CDR1 is SGHRS, CDR2 YFSETQ. Trimming removed 3 bases at V and 2 bases at J, with 15 bases between. DNA of the CDR3: TGCGCCAGCAGCTCCGCGCGGGATTTCGCCTACGAGCAGTACTTC. Encoded protein: CASSSARDFAYEQYF.

The gene calls are TRBV6-1 and TRBJ1-5, with 7 bases aligning to TRBD1. This CDR3 has 16 amino acids. The junction had 6 bases not matched to a gene; V was cut back by 2 bases and J by 2 bases. The V gene's germline CDR1 is MNHNS and CDR2 SASEGT. The CDR3 reads CASSELSGTGNQPQHF. CDR3 DNA sequence: TGTGCCAGCAGTGAACTCTCGGGGACAGGCAATCAGCCCCAGCATTTT.

This clonotype was seen ten or more times. The rearrangement uses TRBV10-3 and TRBJ2-2; D possibly uses TRBD1 or TRBD2 (5 bases each). V was clipped by 11 bases and J by 0 bases, with 13 bases between them. This CDR3 is built from 14 residues. Germline V gene lookup returns CDR1 ENHRY and CDR2 SYGVKD. The CDR3 reads CAVNRDANTGELFF. The CDR3, as DNA: TGTGCCGTAAACCGGGACGCGAACACCGGGGAGCTGTTTTTT.

This clonotype came up a few times. The rearrangement links TRBV4-1 to TRBJ2-3; the match to TRBD2 covers 8 bases. Germline V CDR1 and CDR2: MGHRA, YSYEKL. The V gene end was trimmed by 5 bases and the J gene end by 2 bases; junction bases not matched to a gene: 12. There are 17 residues in the CDR3. Here the CDR3 reads CASSTVLGGGNTDTQYF. The CDR3 DNA is TGCGCCAGCAGCACGGTCTTAGGCGGGGGGAACACAGATACGCAGTATTTT.

This clonotype was observed a handful of times. CDR3 loop: CASSVTGASTEAFF. The CDR3 DNA follows: TGTGCCAGCAGTGTGACAGGGGCCAGCACTGAAGCTTTCTTT. The rearrangement links TRBV25-1 to TRBJ1-1, with 8 bases that match TRBD1. Germline CDR1 is MGHDK and CDR2 is SYGVNS. The CDR3 is made up of 14 amino acids. J gave up 4 bases and V 4 bases, and 5 bases lay outside the gene matches.

This clonotype occurred a few times. The chain recombines TRBV9 with TRBJ2-7; maybe TRBD1 (6 bases). CDR1 is SGDLS and CDR2 is YYNGEE in the germline V gene. The V and J ends lost 3 bases and 7 bases respectively, with 17 bases between them. The CDR3 has 14 residues. This chain's CDR3 is CASSAVLQGGEQYF. The CDR3 DNA is TGTGCCAGCAGCGCTGTACTACAGGGTGGGGAGCAGTACTTC. Full variable domain (rest looked up from reference TRBV9 and TRBJ2-7): DSGVTQTPKHLITATGQRVTLRCSPRSGDLSVYWYQQSLDQGLQFLIQYYNGEERAKGNILERFSAQQFPDLHSELNLSSLELGDSALYFCASSAVLQGGEQYFGPGTRLTVT.

V gene TRBV5-1 combines with J gene TRBJ2-7; TRBD2 is a possible D gene (6 bases). The V gene's germline CDR1 is SGHRS and CDR2 YFSETQ. This CDR3 is built from 13 residues. Deletions cut 6 bases from V and 5 bases from J, with 15 bases between. The CDR3 DNA is TGCGCCAGCACCTTACGGGGGAACGACGAGCAGTACTTC. It specifies CASTLRGNDEQYF. The full variable domain, its missing parts supplied by reference TRBV5-1 and TRBJ2-7, is KAGVTQTPRYLIKTRGQQVTLSCSPISGHRSVSWYQQTPGQGLQFLFEYFSETQRNKGNFPGRFSGRQFSNSRSEMNVSTLELGDSALYLCASTLRGNDEQYFGPGTRLTVT.

Details on this clonotype: Germline is not matched at one junction end, which may reflect a read error. The chain uses TRBV2 and TRBJ2-1; a possible D gene is TRBD1 (5 bases). CDR1 and CDR2 from the germline V gene are SNHLY and FYNNEI. The CDR3 totals 15 residues. The CDR3 nucleotides read TGTGCCAGCAGCGAAGGTGGCCAGGGCAGCGATGAGCAGTTCTTC. Amino acids: CASSEGGQGSDEQFF.

This clonotype was detected many times. The rearrangement joins TRBV6-5 to TRBJ2-3; TRBD2 agrees at 8 bases. This CDR3 has 16 amino acids. With V trimmed by 6 bases and J by 4 bases, 12 bases remained unmatched. Germline lookup yields CDR1 MNHEY and CDR2 SVGAGI. The CDR3 here is CASREVAGRNPDTQYF. The CDR3 DNA reads TGTGCCAGCAGGGAAGTAGCGGGGAGGAACCCAGATACGCAGTATTTT.

This clonotype was detected only a few times. The V and J genes are TRBV7-9 and TRBJ2-7; D is perhaps TRBD1 (5 bases). The CDR3 covers 13 residues. Trimming stripped 5 bases from V and 3 bases from J, with 11 bases between. Germline V gives CDR1 SEHNR, CDR2 FQNEAQ (reference sequence). The CDR3 nucleotides are TGTGCCAGCAGCCTGGACAAAAACTACGAGCAGTACGTC. Its translation: CASSLDKNYEQYV.

This chain uses TRBV7-9 with TRBJ2-3, with a tentative D call TRBD2 (6 bases). V lost 4 bases, J lost 2 bases, and 10 bases lay in between. The length of the CDR3 is 14 residues. Germline V gene sequence: CDR1 SEHNR, CDR2 FQNEAQ (reference sequence). The DNA for the CDR3 is TGTGCCAGCAGCTCTTGGGACTTCACAGATACGCAGTATTTT. Its protein product is CASSSWDFTDTQYF.

About this clonotype: One end of the junction is discordant with germline, which a read error may explain. The chain couples TRBV12-3 or TRBV12-4 to TRBJ1-1; TRBD1 is a possible D gene (5 bases). There are 12 residues in the CDR3. The CDR3 spells CASSFPGREGFF. CDR3 nucleotide sequence: TGTGCCAGCAGTTTCCCGGGACGGGAAGGTTTCTTT.

The chain carries TRBV27 and TRBJ2-7; perhaps D is TRBD1 or TRBD2 (5 bases each). The CDR3 extends over 15 amino acids. Germline V gene data show CDR1 as MNHEY and CDR2 as SMNVEV (reference sequence). The V gene lost 1 base and the J gene lost 4 bases, with 14 bases spanning the gap. The CDR3 DNA reads TGTGCCAGCAGTTTATATGGGACGGTGCGATACGAGCAGTACTTC. Its translation is CASSLYGTVRYEQYF.

This rearrangement joins TRBV7-2 to TRBJ2-2; D is unresolved. The CDR3 contains 13 residues. Trimming removed 2 bases at V and 7 bases at J, with 8 bases between. Germline V lookup: CDR1 SGHTA, CDR2 FQGNSA. This CDR3 reads CASSLPPGGELFF. CDR3 nucleotide sequence: TGTGCCAGCAGCTTACCCCCAGGCGGGGAGCTGTTTTTT.

This clonotype was detected a few times. The CDR3, as DNA: TGTGCCAGCAGTGAATCTAGTGGGCGAGCCCTCCACTTT. Residues: CASSESSGRALHF. The chain employs TRBV2 and TRBJ1-6; D remains unclear. V gave up 2 bases and J gave up 14 bases, with 13 bases separating them. CDR1 and CDR2 from the germline V gene are SNHLY and FYNNEI. The CDR3 length is 13 residues.